Sequencing of this T cell receptor beta chain was carried out in a study of T cell responses to AZD1222 COVID-19 vaccine. Libraries were prepared by immunoSEQ multiplex PCR; TCRdb keeps only in-frame clonotypes and omits some of them. The data contain about 110,000 clones, approximately 89% of them singletons. With respect to this clone: Its antigen is undetermined.

The study's findings and limits: Spike-specific TCR breadth and depth both grew after two AZD1222 doses. Across spike, vaccine-associated CD4 TCRs were found, dominant at 160-218 and 743-854.

The germline V gene encodes CDR1 MNHEY and CDR2 SMNVEV (reference sequence). Trimming left V 3 bases short and J 4 bases short, with 9 bases between. The CDR3 consists of 13 residues. This clonotype was obtained from an adult in good health. V usage is TRBV27 and J usage is TRBJ1-2; unclear D gene. This sample comprised peripheral blood, obtained on day 0 of MenACWY control vaccination. DNA of the CDR3: TGTGCCAGCAGTTTGAGGCCTACCTATGGCTACACCTTC. Its translation: CASSLRPTYGYTF.